The table lists the clone carrying this T cell receptor (beta chain) with a count of one. As yet, its antigen is unknown. The data were taken from a study of cytomegalovirus exposure and HLA in healthy donors. Primers: 60 Vbeta forward and 13 Jbeta reverse. The protocol was immunoSEQ multiplex PCR, while the TCRdb copy is restricted to in-frame clones and leaves out a portion. The sample holds over 130,000 clones, 70% seen once. The germline V gene encodes CDR1 SEHNR and CDR2 FQNEAQ (reference sequence). V dropped 5 bases and J dropped 14; count of bases not matched to a gene: 11. The CDR3 length is 14 residues. General study results and limits: In an earlier analysis, most TCR beta V segments were productive about 87% or about 30% of the time.

The sample was PBMCs. The TCR was taken from a woman in her 30s in good health and CMV-seronegative. The V and J genes are TRBV7-9 and TRBJ2-3; 12 bases map to TRBD2. The CDR3 DNA reads as TGTGCCAGCAGCCCGCAGGGACTAGCGGGTCGGTGGTATTTT. Protein: CASSPQGLAGRWYF. Full variable domain (missing parts from reference TRBV7-9 and TRBJ2-3): DTGVSQNPRHKITKRGQNVTFRCDPISEHNRLYWYRQTLGQGPEFLTYFQNEAQLEKSRLLSDRFSAERPKGSFSTLEIQRTEQGDSAMYLCASSPQGLAGRWYFGPGTRLTVL.